This T cell receptor beta chain appears in the sequencing data of a study of shared clonotypes between healthy human individuals. An assay was performed, and its level was deep. Profiled with immunoSEQ multiplex PCR; TCRdb holds only in-frame clones, not every one. The sample lists roughly 2.5 million clones, roughly nine tenths seen once, with 0.13% to 0.15% in the top ten. Germline V lookup: CDR1 SGHTA, CDR2 FQGNSA. This CDR3 is built from 15 residues. Trimming removed 5 bases from V and 6 bases from J; junction bases left unmatched: 4. This sequence was found in a man aged 18 to 29 in good health. The rearrangement links TRBV7-2 to TRBJ2-1; 13 bases align to TRBD2. What was sequenced was naive CD4+ T cells sorted from blood. Specified subset: CD45RA+ positively selected. This CDR3 reads CASSAGLAGRNEQFF. The CDR3 DNA follows: TGTGCCAGCAGCGCGGGACTAGCGGGGCGCAATGAGCAGTTCTTC.